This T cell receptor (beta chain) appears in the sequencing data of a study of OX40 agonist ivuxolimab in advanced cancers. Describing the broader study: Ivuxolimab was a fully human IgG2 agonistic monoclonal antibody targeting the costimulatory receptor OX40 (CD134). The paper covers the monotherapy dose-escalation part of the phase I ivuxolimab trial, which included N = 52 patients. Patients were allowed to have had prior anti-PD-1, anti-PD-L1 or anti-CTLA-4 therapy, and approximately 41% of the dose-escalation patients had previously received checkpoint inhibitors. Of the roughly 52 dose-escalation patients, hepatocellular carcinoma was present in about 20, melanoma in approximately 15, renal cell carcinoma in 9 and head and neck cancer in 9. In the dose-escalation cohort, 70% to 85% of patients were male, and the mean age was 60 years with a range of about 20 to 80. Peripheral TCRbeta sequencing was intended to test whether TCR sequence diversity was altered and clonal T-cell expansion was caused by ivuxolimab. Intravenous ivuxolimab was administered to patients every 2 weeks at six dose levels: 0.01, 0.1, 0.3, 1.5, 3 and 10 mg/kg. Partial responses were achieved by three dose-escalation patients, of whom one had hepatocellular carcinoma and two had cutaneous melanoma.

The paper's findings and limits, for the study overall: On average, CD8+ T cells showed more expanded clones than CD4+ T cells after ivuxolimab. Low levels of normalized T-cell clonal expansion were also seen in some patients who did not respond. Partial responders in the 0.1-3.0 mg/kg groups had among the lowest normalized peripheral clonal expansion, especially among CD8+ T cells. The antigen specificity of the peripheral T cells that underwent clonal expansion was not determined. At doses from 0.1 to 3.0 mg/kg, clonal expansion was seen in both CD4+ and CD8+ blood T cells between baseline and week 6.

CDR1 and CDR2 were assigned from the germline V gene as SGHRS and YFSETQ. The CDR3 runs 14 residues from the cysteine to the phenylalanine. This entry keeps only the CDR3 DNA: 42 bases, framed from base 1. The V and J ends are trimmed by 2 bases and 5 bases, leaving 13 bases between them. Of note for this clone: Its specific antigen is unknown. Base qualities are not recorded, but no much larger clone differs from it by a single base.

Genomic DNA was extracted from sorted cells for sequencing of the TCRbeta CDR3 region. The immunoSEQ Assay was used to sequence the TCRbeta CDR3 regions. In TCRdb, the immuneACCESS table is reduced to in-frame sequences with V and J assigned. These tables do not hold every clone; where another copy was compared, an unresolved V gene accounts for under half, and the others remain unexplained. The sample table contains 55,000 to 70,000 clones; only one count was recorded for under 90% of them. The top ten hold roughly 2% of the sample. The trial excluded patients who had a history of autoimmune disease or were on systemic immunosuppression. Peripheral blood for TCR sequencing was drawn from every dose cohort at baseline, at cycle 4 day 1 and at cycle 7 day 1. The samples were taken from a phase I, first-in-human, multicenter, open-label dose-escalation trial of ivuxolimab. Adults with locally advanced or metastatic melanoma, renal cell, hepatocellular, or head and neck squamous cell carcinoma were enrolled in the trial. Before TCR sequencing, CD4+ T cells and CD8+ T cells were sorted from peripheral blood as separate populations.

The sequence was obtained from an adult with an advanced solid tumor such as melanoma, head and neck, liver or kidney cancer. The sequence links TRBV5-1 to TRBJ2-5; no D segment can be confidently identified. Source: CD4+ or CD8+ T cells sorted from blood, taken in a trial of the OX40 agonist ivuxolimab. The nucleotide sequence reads TGCGCCAGCAGCTTCACCGACATAGATGAGACCCAGTACTTC. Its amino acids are CASSFTDIDETQYF.